This entry lists 24 T cell receptor beta chains sequenced from one sample in a study of blood T cell repertoires in COVID-19. TCRdb keeps only in-frame clones here, not all; method: immunoSEQ multiplex PCR. The sample records 330,000 or so clones, 87% being singletons. The specimen was peripheral blood. The source is a man aged 25 to 40 with COVID-19, enrolled during active disease.

This clone was observed a handful of times. The gene calls are TRBV28 and TRBJ2-7, with 9 bases that match TRBD2. CDR1 is MDHEN, CDR2 SYDVKM, per germline. V was clipped by 6 bases and J by 4 bases; unmatched bases: 7. The CDR3 loop spans 14 amino acids. The CDR3 is CASRSGTSIYEQYF. The CDR3 DNA reads as TGTGCCAGCAGGTCCGGGACTAGCATATACGAGCAGTACTTC.

V and J are TRBV5-6 and TRBJ2-5; 8 nucleotides match TRBD1. The CDR3 extends over 15 amino acids. Germline V gene lookup returns CDR1 SGHDT and CDR2 YYEEEE. The J segment lost 5 bases and the V segment lost 0 bases, leaving 6 bases of the junction unmatched. The CDR3: CASSLDGQGEETQYF. The CDR3 bases are TGTGCCAGCAGCTTGGATGGACAGGGAGAGGAGACCCAGTACTTC.

This chain uses TRBV10-3 with TRBJ2-5; TRBD2 aligns across 8 bases. V shed 6 bases and J 4 bases; nucleotides not matched to a gene: 10. Germline values: CDR1 ENHRY, CDR2 SYGVKD. CDR3 length equals 15 residues. The CDR3 nucleotides are TGTGCCATCAGCGCCCGGGGGGGCTCGAGAGAGACCCAGTACTTC. It specifies CAISARGGSRETQYF.

About this clone itself: The same CDR3 is also encoded by other DNA sequences in this sample. V is TRBV9 and J is TRBJ2-7, with a possible D match to TRBD1 (5 bases). The CDR3 totals 14 residues. CDR1 is SGDLS and CDR2 is YYNGEE in the germline V gene. The V and J ends lost 0 bases and 3 bases respectively, with 10 bases between them. Written as DNA, the CDR3 is TGTGCCAGCAGCGTAGGTCAGGGAAACTACGAGCAGTACTTC. This translates into CASSVGQGNYEQYF.

V and J are TRBV6-2 or TRBV6-3 and TRBJ1-2, with TRBD1 matching 8 bases. J lost 10 bases, V lost 5 bases, and 6 bases had no gene match. The CDR3 runs 12 residues. The germline V gene has CDR1 MNHEY and CDR2 SVGEGT. CDR3 in DNA: TGTGCCAGCAGTAGGGACAGGTCTTTCTACACCTTC. Encoded protein: CASSRDRSFYTF.

V and J are TRBV9 and TRBJ2-6; D uncertain. The length of the CDR3 is 15 residues. CDR1 is SGDLS and CDR2 is YYNGEE in the germline V gene. Between the trimmed V and J ends, which lost 4 bases and 0 bases, there was a span of 8 bases. DNA of the CDR3: TGTGCCAGCAGCTTCAGCGTCTCTGGGGCCAACGTCCTGACTTTC. Protein product: CASSFSVSGANVLTF.

This clone was seen a single time. The chain is built from TRBV19 and TRBJ2-3; tentatively, D is TRBD1 (6 bases). With 4 bases removed from V and 0 bases from J, the gap between germline ends came to 11 bases. The length of the CDR3 is 15 residues. CDR1 is LNHDA, CDR2 SQIVND, per germline (reference sequence). For the CDR3, the DNA is TGTGCCAGTAGTAGGGGGCGGGCTAGCACAGATACGCAGTATTTT. Its translation is CASSRGRASTDTQYF. The full variable domain, in which reference TRBV19 and TRBJ2-3 provide the parts outside the CDR3, is DGGITQSPKYLFRKEGQNVTLSCEQNLNHDAMYWYRQDPGQGLRLIYYSQIVNDFQKGDIAEGYSVSREKKESFPLTVTSAQKNPTAFYLCASSRGRASTDTQYFGPGTRLTVL.

The chain is built from TRBV14 and TRBJ2-1; TRBD2 agrees at 8 bases. Germline V gene lookup returns CDR1 SGHDN and CDR2 FVKESK. The CDR3 consists of 15 residues. Trimming took 6 bases from V and 9 from J; bases not matched to a gene: 13. The CDR3 sequence is CASSPGPAGVVEQFF. Here the CDR3 DNA reads TGTGCCAGCAGTCCAGGGCCAGCGGGAGTAGTTGAGCAGTTCTTC.

The V call is TRBV19, the J call TRBJ1-2; D remains ambiguous. The germline V gene has CDR1 LNHDA and CDR2 SQIVND (reference sequence). V lost 10 bases, J lost 6 bases, and 18 bases lay in between. There are 13 residues in the CDR3. As DNA, the CDR3 is TGTGCCACCCTTGGAGGGTTTCATCATGGCTACACCTTC. It is translated as CATLGGFHHGYTF.

CDR3 amino acids: CASSERRGAGQDTQYF. The CDR3 DNA sequence: TGTGCCAGCAGTGAGAGGCGGGGGGCGGGTCAGGATACGCAGTATTTT. The chain is built from TRBV6-4 and TRBJ2-3; 8 bases are shared with TRBD2. Germline values: CDR1 MRHNA, CDR2 SNTAGT. The CDR3 totals 16 residues. The V segment lost 3 bases and the J segment 6 bases; nucleotides outside the gene matches: 11.

The V and J genes are TRBV5-6 and TRBJ1-6; D is possibly TRBD1 (6 bases). Germline loops: CDR1 SGHDT, CDR2 YYEEEE. Deletions cut 3 bases from V and 10 bases from J, with 14 bases between. The CDR3 totals 14 residues. This CDR3 reads CASSSQGRSSPLHF. In nucleotides, the CDR3 is TGTGCCAGCAGCTCACAGGGACGGTCCTCACCCCTCCACTTT.

CDR3 sequence: CASSLGGGSMNTEAFF. CDR3 in DNA: TGCGCCAGCAGCTTGGGCGGGGGCAGCATGAACACTGAAGCTTTCTTT. The V call is TRBV5-1, the J call TRBJ1-1, with D tentatively TRBD1 (6 bases). V dropped 0 bases and J dropped 0 bases, with 12 bases sitting between them. Germline assignment: CDR1 SGHRS and CDR2 YFSETQ. The CDR3 totals 16 residues.

The V and J genes are TRBV18 and TRBJ2-3; 9 bases fit TRBD2. The CDR3 runs to 16 residues. V dropped 2 bases and J dropped 3; count of bases not matched to a gene: 6. Germline V lookup: CDR1 KGHSH, CDR2 LQKENI. The CDR3 protein is CASSPGVSGSTDTQYF. CDR3 coding DNA: TGTGCCAGCTCACCAGGAGTTAGCGGGAGTACAGATACGCAGTATTTT.

This chain links TRBV6-2 or TRBV6-3 with TRBJ2-7; tentatively, D is TRBD2 (6 bases). The CDR3 consists of 15 residues. V was trimmed by 5 bases and J by 7 bases, leaving 21 bases between them. Germline CDR1 MNHEY, CDR2 SVGEGT. The CDR3: CASSTTGTLQGEQYF. The CDR3 coding sequence is TGTGCCAGCAGTACAACCGGGACTCTTCAAGGAGAGCAGTACTTC.

The chain joins TRBV7-2 to TRBJ2-5; 15 bases map to TRBD2. The CDR3 length is 17 residues. Germline CDR1 and CDR2: SGHTA and FQGNSA. V lost 3 bases and J lost 4; bases outside the gene matches: 6. The CDR3 nucleotides are TGTGCCAGCAGCTTTGGACTAGCGGGGGGGTTCGGAGAGACCCAGTACTTC. Protein: CASSFGLAGGFGETQYF.

This clone was seen just once. The genes are TRBV28 and TRBJ1-6; TRBD1 is a possible D gene (6 bases). Trimming shortened V by 1 base and J by 3 bases, and 10 bases separated the two germline ends. The CDR3 covers 16 residues. Germline V gene data show CDR1 as MDHEN and CDR2 as SYDVKM. CDR3 sequence (DNA): TGTGCCAGCAGTTTATTCGGGGACATCTATAATTCACCCCTCCACTTT. It codes for CASSLFGDIYNSPLHF. The whole variable domain, filled in from reference TRBV28 and TRBJ1-6, reads DVKVTQSSRYLVKRTGEKVFLECVQDMDHENMFWYRQDPGLGLRLIYFSYDVKMKEKGDIPEGYSVSREKKERFSLILESASTNQTSMYLCASSLFGDIYNSPLHFGNGTRLTVT.

This sequence joins TRBV27 and TRBJ1-5; 7 nucleotides match TRBD1. The J segment lost 5 bases and the V segment lost 4 bases, leaving 8 bases of the junction unmatched. There are 15 residues in the CDR3. Germline V gives CDR1 MNHEY, CDR2 SMNVEV (reference sequence). As DNA, the CDR3 is TGTGCCAGCAGTTCGATTAGGGGGCCGGATCAGCCCCAGCATTTT. Its translation is CASSSIRGPDQPQHF.

The genes are TRBV10-1 and TRBJ1-2; D is ambiguous. Germline-derived CDR1 and CDR2 are WNHNN and SYGVQD (reference sequence). The CDR3 consists of 12 residues. V was trimmed by 8 bases and J by 2 bases, leaving 9 bases between them. The CDR3 sequence is CASGLENYGYTF. In DNA form, the CDR3 reads TGCGCCAGCGGACTAGAAAACTATGGCTACACCTTC.

The chain employs TRBV27 and TRBJ2-6; 7 bases are shared with TRBD1. The CDR3 covers 17 residues. Per germline, CDR1 MNHEY and CDR2 SMNVEV (reference sequence). V trimming: 3 bases; J trimming: 0 bases; junction bases outside the gene matches: 5. CDR3 nucleotides: TGTGCCAGCAGTTTTGACAGGGAAAGCTCTGGGGCCAACGTCCTGACTTTC. This sequence encodes CASSFDRESSGANVLTF.

The chain carries TRBV5-6 and TRBJ1-5; D gene ambiguous. V was shortened by 2 bases and J by 5 bases, with 8 bases between the two germline ends. Germline V gene lookup returns CDR1 SGHDT and CDR2 YYEEEE. This CDR3 is built from 13 residues. The CDR3 here is CASSFRPDQPQHF. The DNA of the CDR3 is TGTGCCAGCAGCTTCCGTCCGGATCAGCCCCAGCATTTT.

The chain links TRBV3-1 (or the pseudogene TRBV3-2) to TRBJ2-3; 7 bases map to TRBD1. CDR3 length: 18 amino acids. V was pared by 2 bases and J by 0 bases, with 11 bases of the junction left unmatched. Germline assignment: CDR1 LGHDT and CDR2 YNNKEL (reference sequence). The DNA of the CDR3 is TGTGCCAGCAGCCAAAGGGCCGGGACAGAACTTAGCACAGATACGCAGTATTTT. Protein product: CASSQRAGTELSTDTQYF.

The rearrangement links TRBV15 to TRBJ1-2; D gene unclear. The CDR3 covers 13 residues. V shed 5 bases and J shed 0 bases, with 7 bases lying between them. Germline CDR1 is LNHNV and CDR2 is YYDKDF (reference sequence). CDR3 sequence: CATSEGANYGYTF. Here the CDR3 DNA reads TGTGCCACCAGCGAGGGTGCTAACTATGGCTACACCTTC.

The chain is built from TRBV24-1 and TRBJ1-1, with 8 bases identical to TRBD1. V gave up 2 bases and J gave up 5 bases; unmatched junction bases: 0. The CDR3 is 13 residues long. Germline CDR1 and CDR2: KGHDR and SFDVKD. CDR3 sequence (DNA): TGTGCCACCAGTGATTACAGGGGGACTGAAGCTTTCTTT. Amino acid sequence: CATSDYRGTEAFF.

In DNA form, the CDR3 reads TGTGCCAGCAGCGTGGGACAGGGAAACGAAAAACTGTTTTTT. This gives the protein CASSVGQGNEKLFF. This chain uses TRBV9 with TRBJ1-4, with TRBD1 matching over 9 bases. The trim removed 2 bases at V and 8 bases at J, leaving 4 bases unmatched. The germline V gene encodes CDR1 SGDLS and CDR2 YYNGEE. This CDR3 contains 14 residues.